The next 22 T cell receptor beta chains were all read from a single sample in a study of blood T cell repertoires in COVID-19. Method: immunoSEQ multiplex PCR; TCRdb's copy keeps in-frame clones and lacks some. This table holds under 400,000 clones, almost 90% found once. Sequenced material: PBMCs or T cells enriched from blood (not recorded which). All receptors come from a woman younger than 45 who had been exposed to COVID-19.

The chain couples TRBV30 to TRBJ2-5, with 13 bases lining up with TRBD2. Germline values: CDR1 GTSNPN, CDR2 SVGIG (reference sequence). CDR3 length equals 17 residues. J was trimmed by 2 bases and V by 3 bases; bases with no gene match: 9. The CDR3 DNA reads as TGTGCCTGGAGATCGGGACTAGCGGGAAGGTGGCAAGAGACCCAGTACTTC. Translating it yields CAWRSGLAGRWQETQYF.

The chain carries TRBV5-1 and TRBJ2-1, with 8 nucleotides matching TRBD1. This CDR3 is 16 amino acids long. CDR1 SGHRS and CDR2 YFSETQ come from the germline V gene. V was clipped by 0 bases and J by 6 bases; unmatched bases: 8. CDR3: CASSLEGRGLPNEQFF. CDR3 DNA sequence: TGCGCCAGCAGCTTGGAGGGCAGGGGGCTCCCCAATGAGCAGTTCTTC.

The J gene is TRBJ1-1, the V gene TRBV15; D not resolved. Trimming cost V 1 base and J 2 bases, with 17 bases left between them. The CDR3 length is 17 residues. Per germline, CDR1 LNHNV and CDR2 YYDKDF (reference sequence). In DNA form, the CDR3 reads TGTGCCACCAGCAGAGGTGTGGCAGAGGTGGGTAACACTGAAGCTTTCTTT. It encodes CATSRGVAEVGNTEAFF.

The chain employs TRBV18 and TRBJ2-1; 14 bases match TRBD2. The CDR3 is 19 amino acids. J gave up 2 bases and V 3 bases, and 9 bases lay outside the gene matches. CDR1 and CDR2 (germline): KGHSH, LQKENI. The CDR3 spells CASSPQGLAGVGAYNEQFF. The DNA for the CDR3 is TGTGCCAGCTCACCCCAGGGACTAGCGGGAGTAGGAGCCTACAATGAGCAGTTCTTC.

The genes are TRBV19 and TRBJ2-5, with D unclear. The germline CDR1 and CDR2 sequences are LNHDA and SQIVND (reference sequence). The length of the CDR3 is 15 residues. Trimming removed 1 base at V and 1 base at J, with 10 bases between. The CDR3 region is CASSIVAQPQETQYF. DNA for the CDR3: TGTGCCAGTAGTATAGTCGCACAGCCCCAAGAGACCCAGTACTTC. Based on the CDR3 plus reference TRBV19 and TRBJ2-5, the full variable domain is DGGITQSPKYLFRKEGQNVTLSCEQNLNHDAMYWYRQDPGQGLRLIYYSQIVNDFQKGDIAEGYSVSREKKESFPLTVTSAQKNPTAFYLCASSIVAQPQETQYFGPGTRLLVL.

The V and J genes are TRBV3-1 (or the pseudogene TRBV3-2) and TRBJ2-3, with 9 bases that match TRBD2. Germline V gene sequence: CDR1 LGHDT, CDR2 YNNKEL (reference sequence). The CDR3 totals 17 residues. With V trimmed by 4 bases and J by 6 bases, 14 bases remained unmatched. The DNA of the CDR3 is TGTGCCAGCAGCCCTCACGTGGCGGGAGGGAGGGTGGATACGCAGTATTTT. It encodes CASSPHVAGGRVDTQYF.

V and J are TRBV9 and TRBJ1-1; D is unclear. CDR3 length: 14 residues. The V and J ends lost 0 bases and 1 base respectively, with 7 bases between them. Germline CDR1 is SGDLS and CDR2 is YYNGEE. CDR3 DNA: TGTGCCAGCAGCGTAGTCCCAGGGAACACTGAAGCTTTCTTT. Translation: CASSVVPGNTEAFF.

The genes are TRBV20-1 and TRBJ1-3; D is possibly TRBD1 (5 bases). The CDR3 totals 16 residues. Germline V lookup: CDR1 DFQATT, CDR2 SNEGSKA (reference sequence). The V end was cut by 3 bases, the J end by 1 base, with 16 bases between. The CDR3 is CSASPLAAGSGNTIYF. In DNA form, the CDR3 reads TGCAGTGCTAGTCCCTTGGCGGCAGGGTCTGGAAACACCATATATTTT.

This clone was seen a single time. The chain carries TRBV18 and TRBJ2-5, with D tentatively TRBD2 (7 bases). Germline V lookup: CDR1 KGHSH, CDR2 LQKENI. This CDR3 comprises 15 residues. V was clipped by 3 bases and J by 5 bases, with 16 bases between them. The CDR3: CASSPAGAKGETQYF. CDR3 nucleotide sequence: TGTGCCAGCTCACCTGCGGGGGCAAAGGGGGAGACCCAGTACTTC.

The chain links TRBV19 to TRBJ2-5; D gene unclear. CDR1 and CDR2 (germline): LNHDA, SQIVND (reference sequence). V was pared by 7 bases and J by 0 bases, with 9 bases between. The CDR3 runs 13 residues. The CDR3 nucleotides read TGTGCCAGTACCGGCGGCCACCAAGAGACCCAGTACTTC. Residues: CASTGGHQETQYF.

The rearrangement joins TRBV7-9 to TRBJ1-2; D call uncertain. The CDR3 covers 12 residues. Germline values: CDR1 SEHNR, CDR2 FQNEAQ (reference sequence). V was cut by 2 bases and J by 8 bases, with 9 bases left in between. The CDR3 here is CASSLNSQGYTF. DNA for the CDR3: TGTGCCAGCAGCTTAAACAGTCAAGGCTACACCTTC.

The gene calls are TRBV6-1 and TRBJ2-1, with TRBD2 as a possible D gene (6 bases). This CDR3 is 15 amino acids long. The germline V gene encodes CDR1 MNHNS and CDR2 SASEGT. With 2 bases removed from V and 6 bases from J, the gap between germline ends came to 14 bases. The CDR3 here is CASSEMLGLTNEQFF. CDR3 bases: TGTGCCAGCAGTGAAATGTTGGGACTTACCAATGAGCAGTTCTTC.

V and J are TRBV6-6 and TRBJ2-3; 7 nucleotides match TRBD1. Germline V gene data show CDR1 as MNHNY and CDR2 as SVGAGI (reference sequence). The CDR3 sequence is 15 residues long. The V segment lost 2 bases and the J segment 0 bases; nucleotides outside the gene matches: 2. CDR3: CASSYPTGSTDTQYF. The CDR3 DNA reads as TGTGCCAGCAGTTACCCGACAGGGAGCACAGATACGCAGTATTTT.

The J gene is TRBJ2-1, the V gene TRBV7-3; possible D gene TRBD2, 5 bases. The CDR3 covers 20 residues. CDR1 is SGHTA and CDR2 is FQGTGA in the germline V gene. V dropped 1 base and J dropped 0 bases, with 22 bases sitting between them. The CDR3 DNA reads TGTGCCAGCAGCTTAAATCCGCCAGCGGACCCATATAGCTCCTACAATGAGCAGTTCTTC. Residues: CASSLNPPADPYSSYNEQFF.

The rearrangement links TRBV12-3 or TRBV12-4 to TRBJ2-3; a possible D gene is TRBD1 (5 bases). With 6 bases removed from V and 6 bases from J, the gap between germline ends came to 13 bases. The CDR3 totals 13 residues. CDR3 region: CASSNTKGDTQYF. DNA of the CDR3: TGTGCCAGCAGCAATACTAAGGGGGATACGCAGTATTTT.

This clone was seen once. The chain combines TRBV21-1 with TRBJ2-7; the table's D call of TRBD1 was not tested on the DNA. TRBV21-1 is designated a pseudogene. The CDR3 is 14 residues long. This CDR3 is CASSTPGQSYEQYF. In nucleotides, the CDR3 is TGTGCCAGCAGCACCCCGGGACAGTCCTACGAGCAGTACTTC.

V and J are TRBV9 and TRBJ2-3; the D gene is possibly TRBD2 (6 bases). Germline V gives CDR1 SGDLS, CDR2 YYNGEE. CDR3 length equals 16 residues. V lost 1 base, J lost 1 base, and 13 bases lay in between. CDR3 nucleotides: TGTGCCAGCAGCGTATACGGGAGTTATGGCACAGATACGCAGTATTTT. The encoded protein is CASSVYGSYGTDTQYF.

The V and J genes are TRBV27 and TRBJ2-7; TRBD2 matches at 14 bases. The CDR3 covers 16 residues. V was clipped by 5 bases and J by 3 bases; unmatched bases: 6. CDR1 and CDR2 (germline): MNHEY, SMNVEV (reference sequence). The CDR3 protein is CASSPRTSGRIYEQYF. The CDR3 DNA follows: TGTGCCAGCAGTCCGCGGACTAGCGGGAGGATCTACGAGCAGTACTTC.

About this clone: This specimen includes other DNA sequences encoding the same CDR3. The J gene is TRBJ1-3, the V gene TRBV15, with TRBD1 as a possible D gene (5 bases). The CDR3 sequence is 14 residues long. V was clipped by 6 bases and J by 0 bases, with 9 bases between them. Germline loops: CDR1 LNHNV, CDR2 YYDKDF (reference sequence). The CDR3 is CATSPGGSGNTIYF. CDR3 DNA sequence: TGTGCCACCAGTCCGGGGGGCTCTGGAAACACCATATATTTT.

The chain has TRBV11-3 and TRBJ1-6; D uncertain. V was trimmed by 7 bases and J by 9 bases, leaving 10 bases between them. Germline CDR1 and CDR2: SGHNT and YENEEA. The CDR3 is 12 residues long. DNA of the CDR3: TGTGCCAGCATGGGCCTTGGTTCACCCCTCCACTTT. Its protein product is CASMGLGSPLHF.

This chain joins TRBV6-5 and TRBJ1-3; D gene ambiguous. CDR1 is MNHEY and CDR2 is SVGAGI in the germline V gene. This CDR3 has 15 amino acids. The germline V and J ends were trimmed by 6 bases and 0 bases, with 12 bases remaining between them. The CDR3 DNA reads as TGTGCCAGCAGACCCGGGTTGGGCTCTGGAAACACCATATATTTT. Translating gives CASRPGLGSGNTIYF.

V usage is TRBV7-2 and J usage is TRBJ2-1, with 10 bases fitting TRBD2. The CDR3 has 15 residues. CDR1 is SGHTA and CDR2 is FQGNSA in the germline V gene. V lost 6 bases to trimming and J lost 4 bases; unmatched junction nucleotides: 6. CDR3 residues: CASSMSGRGYNEQFF. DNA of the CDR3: TGTGCCAGCAGTATGAGCGGGAGGGGTTACAATGAGCAGTTCTTC.